What follows are 8 T cell receptor beta chains derived from one specimen sequenced in a study of T cells in narcolepsy. The assay was immunoSEQ multiplex PCR, and TCRdb's table has in-frame clones only and misses some. This sample has roughly 27,000 clones, with 70% to 85% found just once. The material sequenced was memory (CD45RA-) CD4+ T cells from blood. These receptors originate from a human donor in good health.

The table lists this clone with a few counts. The chain employs TRBV19 and TRBJ1-3; D not resolved. CDR1 and CDR2 from the germline V gene are LNHDA and SQIVND (reference sequence). V shed 8 bases and J shed 0 bases, with 11 bases lying between them. The CDR3 loop spans 14 amino acids. The CDR3 DNA sequence: TGTGCCAGTCAAATGGGGAGCTCTGGAAACACCATATATTTT. It specifies CASQMGSSGNTIYF.

The V call is TRBV15, the J call TRBJ1-1; 11 bases align to TRBD1. Germline CDR1 and CDR2: LNHNV and YYDKDF (reference sequence). The CDR3 has 17 amino acids. V shed 3 bases, J shed 0 bases, and the junction held 6 bases outside the gene matches. CDR3: CATSRAGTGGLNTEAFF. The CDR3 bases are TGTGCCACCAGCAGGGCCGGGACAGGGGGACTGAACACTGAAGCTTTCTTT.

This rearrangement joins TRBV5-1 to TRBJ2-3, with 11 bases identical to TRBD2. This CDR3 is built from 18 residues. The germline gives CDR1 SGHRS, CDR2 YFSETQ. V lost 1 base and J lost 2; bases outside the gene matches: 9. CDR3 coding DNA: TGCGCCAGCAGCTTGAGGATAGCGGGAGGGATAACCACAGATACGCAGTATTTT. This translates into CASSLRIAGGITTDTQYF.

There are a few counts of this clone. The chain joins TRBV30 to TRBJ2-3, with no clear D. CDR3 length equals 13 residues. Trimming left V 5 bases short and J 3 bases short, with 12 bases between. Germline CDR1 and CDR2: GTSNPN and SVGIG (reference sequence). The CDR3 region has the DNA TGTGCCTGGGGACCCGACGGAACAGATACGCAGTATTTT. This codes for CAWGPDGTDTQYF.

The genes are TRBV5-6 and TRBJ2-1; unclear D gene. CDR1 is SGHDT, CDR2 YYEEEE, per germline. V was trimmed by 0 bases and J by 10 bases, leaving 5 bases between them. CDR3 size: 11 residues. CDR3 region: CASSLVREQFF. The CDR3 bases are TGTGCCAGCAGCTTGGTGCGAGAGCAGTTCTTC. The full variable domain, with the rest looked up from reference TRBV5-6 and TRBJ2-1, is DAGVTQSPTHLIKTRGQQVTLRCSPKSGHDTVSWYQQALGQGPQFIFQYYEEEERQRGNFPDRFSGHQFPNYSSELNVNALLLGDSALYLCASSLVREQFFGPGTRLTVL.

The chain carries TRBV10-2 and TRBJ2-1; TRBD1 aligns across 8 bases. The CDR3 consists of 12 residues. Germline values: CDR1 WSHSY, CDR2 SAAADI. Losses at the gene ends were 9 bases for V and 7 bases for J; bases not matched to a gene: 5. The CDR3 reads CASTGGRNEQFF. As DNA, the CDR3 is TGCGCCAGTACAGGGGGAAGGAATGAGCAGTTCTTC.

The chain joins TRBV19 to TRBJ1-2, with TRBD1 matching 7 bases. This CDR3 is 14 amino acids long. Germline lookup yields CDR1 LNHDA and CDR2 SQIVND (reference sequence). V was clipped by 7 bases and J by 0 bases; unmatched bases: 5. DNA for the CDR3: TGTGCCAGTACTCCCCAGGGGGCTAACTATGGCTACACCTTC. Translating it yields CASTPQGANYGYTF.

The chain carries TRBV29-1 and TRBJ2-2; D is perhaps TRBD1 (7 bases). Trimming removed 7 bases from V and 5 bases from J, with 11 bases in between. Per germline, CDR1 SQVTM and CDR2 ANQGSEA. The CDR3 is 12 residues long. The DNA of the CDR3 is TGCAGCGGTCAGGGGGGTACCGGGGAGCTGTTTTTT. Its translation is CSGQGGTGELFF.